This TCR beta chain was found in a study of brain metastases from non-small cell lung cancer (dated by TCRdb to about 2019). Background for the entire study: The study profiled the immune microenvironment of paired resected primary tumors and brain metastases from non-small-cell lung cancer patients.

A cohort of 35 to 45 patients with surgically resected non-small-cell lung cancer, for whom both primary tumor and brain metastasis specimens were available, was included. The germline V gene (reference sequence) provides CDR1 SGHNT and CDR2 YYREEE. The junction carries 9 bases between V and J, which are trimmed by 1 base and 5 bases respectively. The CDR3 contains 13 residues, cysteine and phenylalanine counted. The sequence is cut down to CDR3 DNA, 39 bases in frame from base 1. Comments on this clone: Its antigen is still unknown. No quality values exist for individual bases; no much larger clone is one base distant.

Libraries were made using the immunoSEQ multiplex PCR assay. Sequencing of the T-cell receptor beta chain repertoire was carried out together with a 770-gene immune expression panel. TCRdb retrieved this table from immuneACCESS and kept in-frame rearrangements only. Not all clones are present; in checked studies, unresolved V genes account for under half, and no reason is known for the remainder. Here the sample has around 1,400 clones; roughly 80% occur a single time. Jointly, the top ten make up around a fifth of the sample. The sample comprised tumor-adjacent normal tissue. The source of this sequence is a donor at least 40 years old with non-small cell lung cancer. This chain is built from TRBV5-4 and TRBJ2-5, with the D segment identity uncertain. Here is the DNA: TGTGCCAGCAGCTTGAACCGTCGGGAGACCCAGTACTTC. It translates as CASSLNRRETQYF. The full variable domain, completed from the reference TRBV5-4 and TRBJ2-5 proteins outside the CDR3, reads ETGVTQSPTHLIKTRGQQVTLRCSSQSGHNTVSWYQQALGQGPQFIFQYYREEENGRGNFPPRFSGLQFPNYSSELNVNALELDDSALYLCASSLNRRETQYFGPGTRLLVL.